A single sample gave rise to the 22 T cell receptor beta chains below, sequenced in a study of T cell repertoires in cytomegalovirus infection. The antigens of these receptors remain unknown. TCRdb processed the reads anew with MiXCR; each CDR3 protein has one entry. The sample lists hundreds of thousands of distinct CDR3 sequences; 30% to 35% were seen once. This material consisted of cultured CD8+ T cells from PBMCs, taken from culture after CMV antigen stimulation. The receptors originated from a human donor in good health (CMV status not recorded). Some clones in this sample may be carry-over from other donors' samples.

The gene calls are TRBV7-9 and TRBJ1-5; unclear D gene. Trimming removed 4 bases at V and 0 bases at J, with 10 bases between. Germline CDR1 SEHNR, CDR2 FQNEAQ (reference sequence). This CDR3 region has 15 residues. CDR3 region: CASSSQTGSNQPQHF. In nucleotides, the CDR3 is TGTGCCAGCAGCTCCCAGACTGGTAGCAATCAGCCCCAGCATTTT.

The chain recombines TRBV5-1 with TRBJ1-4, with D uncertain. This CDR3 spans 14 amino acids. Trimming shortened V by 4 bases and J by 4 bases, and 11 bases separated the two germline ends. CDR1 is SGHRS and CDR2 is YFSETQ in the germline V gene. The CDR3 bases are TGCGCCAGCAGCACCGGACGGTATAATGAAAAACTGTTTTTT. The encoded protein is CASSTGRYNEKLFF.

This clonotype occurred once. This rearrangement joins TRBV6-5 to TRBJ2-3, with D maybe TRBD2 (7 bases). The CDR3 has 15 amino acids. The V and J ends lost 4 bases and 6 bases respectively, with 17 bases between them. From germline, CDR1 is MNHEY and CDR2 SVGAGI. The CDR3 reads CASSFGGPFPDTQYF. DNA for the CDR3: TGTGCCAGCAGTTTCGGGGGGCCATTCCCCGATACGCAGTATTTT.

This clonotype was detected ten times or more. The chain uses TRBV24-1 and TRBJ2-5; tentative D call: TRBD2 (5 bases). The CDR3 sequence is 14 residues long. Germline lookup yields CDR1 KGHDR and CDR2 SFDVKD. Trimming pared 3 bases from V and 5 bases from J, leaving 12 bases between. The DNA for the CDR3 is TGTGCCACCAGTGATACGACTACCCGGGAGACCCAGTACTTC. Encoded protein: CATSDTTTRETQYF.

A word on this clonotype: This sequence may be a read error, since a much larger clone differs from it by one base. The chain couples TRBV7-8 to TRBJ2-5; TRBD1 is a possible D gene (6 bases). Germline V gives CDR1 SGHVS, CDR2 FQNEAQ. The CDR3 is made up of 15 amino acids. The CDR3 DNA reads as TGTGTCAGCAGCTTAGGGGGTCTCCCGCAAGAGACCCAGTACTTC. It is translated as CVSSLGGLPQETQYF.

The chain carries TRBV12-3 or TRBV12-4 and TRBJ1-1; TRBD1 might be the D (6 bases). This CDR3 has 13 amino acids. The ends were cut back, 7 bases at V and 0 bases at J, with 9 bases in the middle. CDR3 coding DNA: TGTGCCAGCACAGGGGCTATGAACACTGAAGCTTTCTTT. Translating gives CASTGAMNTEAFF.

The table lists this clonotype with a count of one. The junction and the germline gene differ at one end; a read error may be behind it. The chain links TRBV14 to TRBJ2-1, with 9 bases identical to TRBD1. This CDR3 spans 16 amino acids. Germline CDR1 SGHDN, CDR2 FVKESK. CDR3: CASSQERTGVINEQFF. The CDR3 bases are TGTGCCAGCAGTCAAGAGCGGACAGGGGTTATCAATGAGCAGTTCTTC.

This clonotype has ten or more counts. This rearrangement joins TRBV7-8 to TRBJ1-1, with D uncertain. Germline CDR1 and CDR2: SGHVS and FQNEAQ. The CDR3 contains 14 residues. Trimming took off 2 bases at V and 5 bases at J, with 12 bases between the two ends. The CDR3 loop reads CASSLLPAGTEAFF. For the CDR3, the DNA is TGTGCCAGCAGCTTACTCCCTGCCGGTACTGAAGCTTTCTTT.

The chain couples TRBV7-9 to TRBJ2-1; 7 nucleotides align to TRBD2. Unmatched junction bases numbered 11, after V lost 5 bases and J lost 1 base. The CDR3 sequence is 17 residues long. Germline V CDR1 and CDR2: SEHNR, FQNEAQ (reference sequence). CDR3 bases: TGTGCCAGCAGCCCACGAGGGTCTAGCGGATCCTACAATGAGCAGTTCTTC. Its translation: CASSPRGSSGSYNEQFF.

This clonotype was counted a few times. The genes are TRBV6-1 and TRBJ1-1; 12 positions match TRBD1. The CDR3 totals 14 residues. V trimming: 9 bases; J trimming: 4 bases; junction bases outside the gene matches: 6. CDR1 and CDR2 from the germline V gene are MNHNS and SASEGT. CDR3 bases: TGTGCCAGTAGGGACAGGGGGCTGTTCACTGAAGCTTTCTTT. It is translated as CASRDRGLFTEAFF.

This chain connects TRBV7-3 to TRBJ1-1; 7 bases are shared with TRBD1. Trimming at V came to 3 bases and at J to 7 bases, leaving 14 bases not matched to a gene. CDR1 and CDR2 from the germline V gene are SGHTA and FQGTGA. The CDR3 covers 16 residues. CDR3 sequence reads: CASSLRGGEGAGEAFF. For the CDR3, the DNA is TGTGCCAGCAGCTTGAGGGGGGGGGAGGGGGCAGGTGAAGCTTTCTTT. Supplemented by reference TRBV7-3 and TRBJ1-1, the full variable domain reads GAGVSQTPSNKVTEKGKYVELRCDPISGHTALYWYRQSLGQGPEFLIYFQGTGAADDSGLPNDRFFAVRPEGSVSTLKIQRTERGDSAVYLCASSLRGGEGAGEAFFGQGTRLTVV.

The V gene is TRBV7-6, the J gene TRBJ2-4, with D unclear. Germline V gene sequence: CDR1 SGHVS, CDR2 FNYEAQ. V was clipped by 7 bases and J by 3 bases, with 10 bases between them. CDR3 size: 13 residues. CDR3 nucleotide sequence: TGTGCCAGCACCCTGCGTGACAAAAACATTCAGTACTTC. Protein sequence: CASTLRDKNIQYF. Filled out from reference TRBV7-6 and TRBJ2-4, the complete variable domain reads GAGVSQSPRYKVTKRGQDVALRCDPISGHVSLYWYRQALGQGPEFLTYFNYEAQQDKSGLPNDRFSAERPEGSISTLTIQRTEQRDSAMYRCASTLRDKNIQYFGAGTRLSVL.

In this sample, this clonotype turned up many times. The genes are TRBV7-8 and TRBJ1-1; D unresolved. This CDR3 has 13 amino acids. Trimming pared 5 bases from V and 3 bases from J, leaving 10 bases between. Germline V gives CDR1 SGHVS, CDR2 FQNEAQ. Here the CDR3 DNA reads TGTGCCAGCAGCGGCCGCGGAGACACTGAAGCTTTCTTT. Residues: CASSGRGDTEAFF.

This clonotype was seen more than once but under ten times. CDR3 loop: CASSLSTGGGTEAFF. CDR3 DNA: TGTGCCAGCAGCCTTTCGACAGGGGGCGGCACTGAAGCTTTCTTT. The rearrangement joins TRBV7-6 to TRBJ1-1; 10 nucleotides align to TRBD1. Trimming removed 5 bases from V and 4 bases from J; junction bases left unmatched: 7. The CDR3 extends over 15 amino acids. The germline gives CDR1 SGHVS, CDR2 FNYEAQ.

The V gene is TRBV19, the J gene TRBJ2-7, with TRBD1 matching over 7 bases. V shed 4 bases and J 5 bases; nucleotides not matched to a gene: 20. The germline CDR1 and CDR2 sequences are LNHDA and SQIVND (reference sequence). The CDR3 consists of 18 residues. For the CDR3, the DNA is TGTGCCAGTAGTACGACCTCCTTTTCAACGGGACAGTCGGACGAGCAGTACTTC. It yields the protein CASSTTSFSTGQSDEQYF.

The rearrangement joins TRBV10-3 to TRBJ2-7; possible D gene TRBD1, 5 bases. Per germline, CDR1 ENHRY and CDR2 SYGVKD. Trimming took 7 bases from V and 0 from J, leaving 13 bases between them. This CDR3 spans 14 amino acids. The CDR3 nucleotides read TGTGCCATCAAGGCAGGGAAGGGCTCCTACGAGCAGTACTTC. Amino acids: CAIKAGKGSYEQYF.

This chain's CDR3 is CASSAGTASYEQYF. The DNA for the CDR3 is TGTGCCAGCAGCGCCGGGACGGCCTCCTACGAGCAGTACTTC. The chain has TRBV7-9 and TRBJ2-7; TRBD1 or TRBD2 may be the D gene (5 bases each). The V gene lost 5 bases and the J gene lost 0 bases, with 11 bases spanning the gap. CDR3 size: 14 residues. CDR1 is SEHNR, CDR2 FQNEAQ, per germline (reference sequence).

The genes are TRBV11-3 and TRBJ2-1, with TRBD1 matching over 7 bases. Germline values: CDR1 SGHNT, CDR2 YENEEA. The CDR3 loop spans 13 amino acids. With 3 bases clipped from V and 9 bases from J, the junction kept 5 bases outside the gene matches. CDR3 in DNA: TGTGCCAGCAGCTTCACAGGGGACGCTGAGCAGTTCTTC. Translating it yields CASSFTGDAEQFF.

The V call is TRBV7-9, the J call TRBJ2-7; D may be TRBD1 or TRBD2 (5 bases each). V was cut by 4 bases and J by 5 bases, with 18 bases left in between. CDR3 size: 15 residues. Germline-derived CDR1 and CDR2 are SEHNR and FQNEAQ (reference sequence). The CDR3 DNA reads TGTGCCAGCAGCTCGGGAACGGCAGGGACGGACGAGCAGTACTTC. Protein: CASSSGTAGTDEQYF.

This clonotype has only a few counts. The genes are TRBV7-9 and TRBJ2-2; 11 bases match TRBD1. Germline CDR1 is SEHNR and CDR2 is FQNEAQ (reference sequence). This CDR3 has 17 amino acids. V lost 0 bases, J lost 4 bases, and 4 bases stayed unmatched. Here the CDR3 reads CASSLAGQGAGTGELFF. CDR3 DNA: TGTGCCAGCAGCTTAGCCGGACAGGGGGCCGGCACCGGGGAGCTGTTTTTT.

J is TRBJ1-1 and V is TRBV4-1; TRBD1 agrees at 9 bases. The J segment lost 5 bases and the V segment lost 4 bases, leaving 14 bases of the junction unmatched. Germline lookup yields CDR1 MGHRA and CDR2 YSYEKL. The CDR3 extends over 17 amino acids. The CDR3 reads CASSPYGTGLAGTEAFF. CDR3 bases: TGCGCCAGCAGCCCTTATGGGACAGGGCTGGCGGGGACTGAAGCTTTCTTT.

This clonotype was counted many times. The chain carries TRBV12-3 or TRBV12-4 and TRBJ1-5; D not certain. This CDR3 region has 15 residues. Deletions cut 7 bases from V and 9 bases from J, with 22 bases between. CDR3 residues: CASTPDSRDPLPQHF. The CDR3, as DNA: TGTGCCAGCACCCCGGACTCCAGAGACCCCTTGCCCCAGCATTTT.